This TCR beta chain came from a study of cytomegalovirus exposure and HLA in healthy donors. The CDR3 length is 16 residues. Germline V CDR1 and CDR2: SGHAT, FQNNGV. As for this clone: The antigen remains unidentified. The junction differs from germline at one of its ends, possibly a read error. Distinct nucleotide sequences in the sample also encode this CDR3.

Study conclusions and caveats: In vitro confirmation showed three CMV-associated chains to be CMV antigen specific. Roughly uniform sequencing depth across donors was assumed, possibly incorrectly. In a later analysis, common viral pathogens appeared linked to several of the most significant clusters.

PCR used 60 Vbeta primers and 13 Jbeta primers. As handled by the study authors: The count from a later analysis was about 80 million unique TCR beta chains, around 11 million of them shared. The assay was immunoSEQ multiplex PCR, and TCRdb's table has in-frame clones only and misses some. D and trimming come from the DNA, and the V and J calls and clone size come from that table. The sample has about 80,000 clones; under 70% are singletons. The specimen sequenced was PBMCs. This receptor was identified in a woman aged 45-65 years in good health and CMV-seropositive. This chain links TRBV11-2 with TRBJ1-5, with D tentatively TRBD1 (5 bases). The CDR3 DNA reads TGTGCCAGCAGCCCCACGGACAACTGGAGCAATCAGCCTCAGCATTTT. This sequence encodes CASSPTDNWSNQPQHF. The full variable domain, completed using reference TRBV11-2 and TRBJ1-5, is EAGVAQSPRYKIIEKRQSVAFWCNPISGHATLYWYQQILGQGPKLLIQFQNNGVVDDSQLPKDRFSAERLKGVDSTLKIQPAKLEDSAVYLCASSPTDNWSNQPQHFGDGTRLSIL.